This passage covers 32 T cell receptor beta chains from one sample sequenced in a study of blood T cells in healthy people across ages. Combining a sample-barcoded 5' primer with a J-beta primer mix, a second PCR ran for 7 to 11 cycles. Via MiXCR, TCRdb re-called the 5' RACE reads, giving one row per CDR3 protein. The repertoire holds about 1,800,000 distinct CDR3 sequences, with 28% as singletons. Sequenced material: blood. These receptors all stem from a woman in her thirties in good health.

As to this clonotype: A read error may explain this, as a much larger clone is one base away. The V gene is TRBV20-1, the J gene TRBJ2-7; D unresolved. CDR1 and CDR2 from the germline V gene are DFQATT and SNEGSKA (reference sequence). This CDR3 contains 11 residues. DNA for the CDR3: TGCAGTGCTAGTCCGGGCTACGAGCTGTACTTC. Encoded protein: CSASPGYELYF.

This clonotype was counted between two and nine times. The genes are TRBV5-1 and TRBJ1-6, with 7 bases fitting TRBD1. Germline V CDR1 and CDR2: SGHRS, YFSETQ. The CDR3 contains 16 residues. J gave up 7 bases and V 0 bases, and 7 bases lay outside the gene matches. The CDR3: CASSLVGAGGNSPLHF. The DNA for the CDR3 is TGCGCCAGCAGCTTGGTCGGGGCAGGGGGAAATTCACCCCTCCACTTT.

Many counts were recorded for this clonotype. This chain uses TRBV7-2 with TRBJ2-7, with 9 bases identical to TRBD1. V shed 6 bases, J shed 2 bases, and the junction held 8 bases outside the gene matches. Germline CDR1 SGHTA, CDR2 FQGNSA. This CDR3 region has 15 residues. CDR3 sequence (DNA): TGTGCCAGCAGACTGACCGGGACAGGGACCTACGAGCAGTACTTC. Translation: CASRLTGTGTYEQYF.

Regarding this clonotype: A much larger clonotype is one base distant, so this may be a read error. This sequence joins TRBV6-5 and TRBJ2-1; no clear D. The germline V and J ends were trimmed by 6 bases and 13 bases, with 25 bases remaining between them. The CDR3 sequence is 15 residues long. Germline loops: CDR1 MNHEY, CDR2 SVGAGI. The CDR3 DNA reads TGTGCCAGCAGCCTATCCTCTCTGGGCCAAGAGACCCAGTTCTTC. It translates to CASSLSSLGQETQFF.

In the case of this clonotype: A much larger clone lies a single base off, so this may be a read error. The chain employs TRBV7-6 and TRBJ1-2; possibly TRBD1 for D (5 bases). The CDR3 is made up of 15 amino acids. Trimming left V 2 bases short and J 6 bases short, with 16 bases between. Germline CDR1 reads SGHVS; CDR2 reads FNYEAQ. CDR3 residues: CASSLTAGQEDGYTF. Written as DNA, the CDR3 is TGTGCCAGCAGCTTAACGGCAGGGCAGGAGGATGGCTACACCTTC.

This clonotype was detected a few times. The chain links TRBV6-1 to TRBJ1-5; D unresolved. Per the germline V gene, CDR1 is MNHNS and CDR2 is SASEGT. Trimming pared 6 bases from V and 6 bases from J, leaving 12 bases between. This CDR3 has 13 amino acids. In DNA, the CDR3 is TGTGCCAGCAGCGGAACAGCTGGTCAGCCCCAGCATTTT. It encodes CASSGTAGQPQHF.

This clonotype was seen only a few times. A much larger clone is a single base away; this may be a read error. The rearrangement uses TRBV6-2 or TRBV6-3 and TRBJ2-1, with D maybe TRBD2 (5 bases). The CDR3 loop spans 13 amino acids. Germline assignment: CDR1 MNHEY and CDR2 SVGEGT. The V end lost 9 bases, the J end lost 1 base, and 10 bases lay between the germline ends. The CDR3 is CARGERSYNEQFF. CDR3 nucleotide sequence: TGTGCCAGGGGTGAGCGGTCCTACAATGAGCAGTTCTTC.

The V and J genes are TRBV3-1 and TRBJ1-2; D possibly corresponds to TRBD1 (5 bases). The V end lost 2 bases, the J end lost 2 bases, and 12 bases lay between the germline ends. Germline V CDR1 and CDR2: LGHDT, YNNKEL (reference sequence). The CDR3 has 15 amino acids. The CDR3 DNA is TGTGCCAGCAGCCAATTAGCGGGACGGAACTATGGCTACACCTTC. This encodes CASSQLAGRNYGYTF.

The V gene is TRBV11-2, the J gene TRBJ2-7, with 8 positions matching TRBD1. The CDR3 length is 16 residues. V lost 1 base to trimming and J lost 4 bases; unmatched junction nucleotides: 9. Germline CDR1 is SGHAT and CDR2 is FQNNGV. In nucleotides, the CDR3 is TGTGCCAGCAGCTTAGGACAGGGGTTTTCCCGGTACGAGCAGTACTTC. This gives the protein CASSLGQGFSRYEQYF.

This clonotype was seen at least ten times. Here the CDR3 reads CAISESDRSKETQYF. The CDR3 DNA follows: TGTGCCATCAGTGAGTCCGACAGGTCGAAAGAGACCCAGTACTTC. The chain uses TRBV10-3 and TRBJ2-5, with a possible D match to TRBD1 (6 bases). V dropped 0 bases and J dropped 3 bases, with 11 bases sitting between them. Per germline, CDR1 ENHRY and CDR2 SYGVKD. The CDR3 contains 15 residues.

This clonotype was counted at least ten times. This chain connects TRBV28 to TRBJ2-3; the D is unclear. V was cut by 6 bases and J by 3 bases, with 13 bases left in between. The germline V gene has CDR1 MDHEN and CDR2 SYDVKM. The CDR3 is 14 residues long. Here the CDR3 reads CASSPGPGTDTQYF. CDR3 nucleotide sequence: TGTGCCAGCAGCCCCGGCCCTGGGACAGATACGCAGTATTTT.

V usage is TRBV7-3 and J usage is TRBJ2-2; D possibly uses TRBD1 or TRBD2 (5 bases each). This CDR3 is 15 amino acids long. V shed 5 bases and J shed 4 bases, with 14 bases lying between them. Germline assignment: CDR1 SGHTA and CDR2 FQGTGA. The CDR3 DNA is TGTGCCAGCAGCGAGGGGAGACGGGGCACCGGGGAGCTGTTTTTT. Amino acids: CASSEGRRGTGELFF.

This clonotype was counted at least ten times. The J gene is TRBJ1-2, the V gene TRBV12-3 or TRBV12-4; D is possibly TRBD1 (5 bases). CDR3 length: 12 residues. V dropped 9 bases and J dropped 6 bases, with 14 bases sitting between them. The CDR3 nucleotides read TGTGCCAGTCGCCTGGGGGGAGATGGCTACACCTTC. Translating gives CASRLGGDGYTF.

The V call is TRBV2, the J call TRBJ2-5; D uncertain. Germline CDR1 reads SNHLY; CDR2 reads FYNNEI. The V gene lost 7 bases and the J gene lost 0 bases, with 9 bases spanning the gap. The CDR3 length is 13 residues. CDR3 DNA sequence: TGTGCCAGCAAGTGGGCGGACCAAGAGACCCAGTACTTC. Encoded protein: CASKWADQETQYF.

This clonotype has ten or more counts. The chain combines TRBV20-1 with TRBJ1-2, with D perhaps TRBD1 (5 bases). Per the germline V gene, CDR1 is DFQATT and CDR2 is SNEGSKA (reference sequence). CDR3 length: 12 residues. V lost 3 bases to trimming and J lost 5 bases, with 10 bases between them. The CDR3 spells CSARKGTYGYTF. CDR3 sequence (DNA): TGCAGTGCTAGGAAGGGGACTTATGGCTACACCTTC.

The rearrangement links TRBV6-1 to TRBJ2-3; D remains unclear. V gave up 4 bases and J gave up 0 bases, with 8 bases separating them. The V gene's germline CDR1 is MNHNS and CDR2 SASEGT. This CDR3 is built from 14 residues. This chain's CDR3 is CASSGPTSTDTQYF. CDR3 in DNA: TGTGCCAGCAGTGGACCCACTAGCACAGATACGCAGTATTTT.

The chain combines TRBV3-1 with TRBJ2-3, with D perhaps given as TRBD1 or TRBD2 (5 bases each). Trimming shortened V by 8 bases and J by 5 bases, and 17 bases separated the two germline ends. This CDR3 is 14 amino acids long. CDR1 and CDR2 from the germline V gene are LGHDT and YNNKEL (reference sequence). CDR3 region: CASQGGGGGDTQYF. CDR3 DNA: TGTGCCAGCCAAGGAGGAGGTGGGGGAGATACGCAGTATTTT.

This chain links TRBV5-1 with TRBJ1-3; D unresolved. CDR3 length: 13 amino acids. From germline, CDR1 is SGHRS and CDR2 YFSETQ. V gave up 7 bases and J gave up 0 bases, with 8 bases separating them. As DNA, the CDR3 is TGCGCCAGCGGCGAGAGCTCTGGAAACACCATATATTTT. Amino acid sequence: CASGESSGNTIYF.

The chain carries TRBV20-1 and TRBJ2-5; D might be TRBD2 (6 bases). Trimming stripped 0 bases from V and 0 bases from J, with 11 bases between. The germline gives CDR1 DFQATT, CDR2 SNEGSKA (reference sequence). CDR3 length equals 15 residues. The CDR3 nucleotides read TGCAGTGCTAGAGATCCTACTAGCTACCAAGAGACCCAGTACTTC. Its protein is CSARDPTSYQETQYF.

At least ten counts were recorded for this clonotype. J is TRBJ2-7 and V is TRBV10-2, with D tentatively TRBD1 (5 bases). V was trimmed by 6 bases and J by 2 bases, leaving 14 bases between them. This CDR3 spans 14 amino acids. Germline lookup yields CDR1 WSHSY and CDR2 SAAADI. CDR3 in DNA: TGCGCCAGCAGACCTGAAAGGGGTCCCTACGAGCAGTACTTC. Encoded protein: CASRPERGPYEQYF.

This clonotype has more than one count but fewer than ten. The chain uses TRBV2 and TRBJ1-4; TRBD1 matches at 10 bases. The germline V gene has CDR1 SNHLY and CDR2 FYNNEI. The CDR3 length is 14 residues. The junction had 0 bases not matched to a gene; V was cut back by 3 bases and J by 5 bases. The CDR3 reads CASSEDRGNEKLFF. CDR3 DNA sequence: TGTGCCAGCAGTGAGGACAGGGGGAATGAAAAACTGTTTTTT.

The chain joins TRBV2 to TRBJ2-1; perhaps TRBD1 as D (6 bases). V lost 7 bases and J 4 bases, leaving 17 bases between the germline ends. Germline CDR1 reads SNHLY; CDR2 reads FYNNEI. The CDR3 runs to 15 residues. The CDR3 sequence is CASTDPGDPYNEQFF. The CDR3 DNA reads as TGTGCCAGCACTGACCCAGGGGATCCATACAATGAGCAGTTCTTC.

This clonotype was seen only a few times. The chain has TRBV7-2 and TRBJ2-5, with TRBD2 matching over 12 bases. Per germline, CDR1 SGHTA and CDR2 FQGNSA. Trimming removed 0 bases from V and 11 bases from J; junction bases left unmatched: 16. This CDR3 has 18 amino acids. CDR3 coding DNA: TGTGCCAGCAGCTTAGCCGTTGTGGCTAGCGGGAGGGCCGGGGAGCAGTACTTC. It is translated as CASSLAVVASGRAGEQYF.

This clonotype was seen only a few times. The chain employs TRBV24-1 and TRBJ2-3; 7 bases agree with TRBD1. Per germline, CDR1 KGHDR and CDR2 SFDVKD. Trimming took 2 bases from V and 2 from J; bases not matched to a gene: 6. There are 16 residues in the CDR3. CDR3 amino acids: CATSDYGTVHTDTQYF. The CDR3 nucleotides are TGTGCCACCAGTGATTATGGGACAGTCCACACAGATACGCAGTATTTT.

This clonotype was seen only a few times. At one boundary the junction diverges from the germline segment, which might be a read error. The chain recombines TRBV7-2 with TRBJ1-5; D may be TRBD1 (5 bases). This CDR3 is built from 13 residues. The V gene's germline CDR1 is SGHTA and CDR2 FQGNSA. The CDR3 DNA reads TGTGCCAGCAGCCTTCAGGGTAATCAGCTCCAGCATTTT. Its translation is CASSLQGNQLQHF.

CDR3 loop: CASSLAQGGIDQTQYF. The CDR3 DNA sequence: TGTGCCAGCAGTTTAGCTCAGGGAGGAATAGATCAGACCCAGTACTTC. The chain joins TRBV12-3 or TRBV12-4 to TRBJ2-5, with D perhaps matching TRBD2 (6 bases). The V and J ends lost 0 bases and 6 bases respectively, with 17 bases between them. The CDR3 runs 16 residues.

The table lists this clonotype with a few counts. The chain combines TRBV7-7 with TRBJ2-5; D might be TRBD2 (6 bases). Deletions cut 1 base from V and 5 bases from J, with 17 bases between. CDR1 is SSHAT, CDR2 FNYEAQ, per germline (reference sequence). The CDR3 runs to 16 residues. CDR3 protein: CASSLVTSGEAETQYF. The CDR3 bases are TGTGCCAGCAGCTTAGTCACTTCGGGAGAAGCGGAGACCCAGTACTTC.

Points on this clonotype: An end of the junction does not agree with germline; a read error may underlie this. This rearrangement joins TRBV6-4 to TRBJ2-3, with TRBD1 matching 8 bases. Per the germline V gene, CDR1 is MRHNA and CDR2 is SNTAGT. The CDR3 consists of 13 residues. The CDR3 DNA sequence: TGTGCCAGCAGTGCTCAGGGGGCAGATACGCGGTATTTT. It codes for CASSAQGADTRYF.

This clonotype was recorded a few times. The gene calls are TRBV19 and TRBJ2-1; 10 positions match TRBD1. The CDR3 has 15 residues. V trimming: 5 bases; J trimming: 4 bases; junction bases outside the gene matches: 5. From germline, CDR1 is LNHDA and CDR2 SQIVND (reference sequence). CDR3 sequence: CASSPTGGRYNEQFF. DNA of the CDR3: TGTGCCAGTAGTCCGACAGGGGGCCGTTACAATGAGCAGTTCTTC.

This clonotype appeared once. This chain links TRBV7-9 with TRBJ1-4, with TRBD1 matching 7 bases. The CDR3 sequence is 15 residues long. V trimming: 4 bases; J trimming: 5 bases; junction bases outside the gene matches: 7. Per germline, CDR1 SEHNR and CDR2 FQNEAQ (reference sequence). CDR3 residues: CASSSRDSDNEKLFF. The CDR3, as DNA: TGTGCCAGCAGCTCCCGGGACAGTGACAATGAAAAACTGTTTTTT.

The V call is TRBV29-1, the J call TRBJ1-1, with a tentative D call TRBD1 (5 bases). V lost 6 bases and J 0 bases, leaving 11 bases between the germline ends. CDR1 and CDR2 (germline): SQVTM, ANQGSEA. The CDR3 contains 13 residues. Here the CDR3 reads CSVHRGVNTEAFF. DNA for the CDR3: TGCAGCGTCCACCGGGGGGTGAACACTGAAGCTTTCTTT.

As concerns this clonotype: A much more abundant neighbour one base away suggests this may be a read error. V gene TRBV14 combines with J gene TRBJ2-7; maybe TRBD2 (6 bases). Per germline, CDR1 SGHDN and CDR2 FVKESK. This CDR3 region has 14 residues. Trimming stripped 6 bases from V and 7 bases from J, with 19 bases between. This CDR3 reads CASSEGRGVREQYF. For the CDR3, the DNA is TGTGCCAGCAGTGAAGGGCGGGGTGTCAGGGAGCAGTACTTC.